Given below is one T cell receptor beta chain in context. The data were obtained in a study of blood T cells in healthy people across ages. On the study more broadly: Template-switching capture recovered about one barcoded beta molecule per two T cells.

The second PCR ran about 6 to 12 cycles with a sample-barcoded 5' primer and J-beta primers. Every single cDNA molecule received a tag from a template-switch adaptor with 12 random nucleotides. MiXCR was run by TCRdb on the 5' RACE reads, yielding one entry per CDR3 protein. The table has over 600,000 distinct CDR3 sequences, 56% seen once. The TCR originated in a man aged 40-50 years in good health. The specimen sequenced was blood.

The CDR3 sequence: CASSPSPATEAFF. The DNA for the CDR3 is TGTGCCAGCAGTCCCTCCCCAGCGACTGAAGCTTTCTTT. The chain joins TRBV27 to TRBJ1-1; D uncertain. Between the trimmed V and J ends, which lost 5 bases and 5 bases, there was a span of 12 bases. The CDR3 totals 13 residues. CDR1 and CDR2 (germline): MNHEY, SMNVEV (reference sequence).